This T cell receptor (beta chain) was sequenced during a study of tumor-infiltrating lymphocytes in primary liver carcinoma. Study at large: Recorded tumor stage was T1-T3 N0M0, with diameters of about 4.2 to 10 cm. Study observations and caveats: Tumor top-250-clone fraction significantly exceeded that of blood (p = 0.039). The samples were not sorted (they were bulk), so CD4+ and CD8+ repertoires were not compared.

The CDR3 contains 13 residues. The germline gives CDR1 ENHRY, CDR2 SYGVKD. With regard to this clonotype: The antigen remains unidentified. A much larger clonotype is one base distant, so this may be a read error.

In addition to blood RNA drawn from unsorted whole blood, germline DNA was extracted. Constant-region priming of 500 ng total RNA yielded TCR beta cDNA. Slightly modified ARM-PCR with three nested multiplex PCR rounds yielded TCR beta libraries. Running 10 cycles apiece, the first two PCR rounds relied on TRBV1-TRBV30 forward primers together with a C-beta reverse primer. TCRdb passed the multiplex PCR reads through MiXCR, listing each CDR3 protein once. In the table there are approximately 330,000 distinct CDR3 sequences, about two thirds of which are singletons. The clonotype was recovered from a man between 35 and 55 years old with primary liver carcinoma and hepatitis B virus infection. Specimen: peripheral blood. The rearrangement links TRBV10-3 to TRBJ2-1; maybe TRBD1 (5 bases). The CDR3 DNA sequence: TGTGCCATCAGTGACCCGACAGCCAATGAGCAGCTCTTC. Protein sequence: CAISDPTANEQLF.